What follows are 9 T cell receptor beta chains derived from one specimen sequenced in a study of blood T cell repertoires in COVID-19. Sequencing used immunoSEQ multiplex PCR; TCRdb keeps in-frame clones, though not all of them. Counted here are approximately 31,000 clones, 65% to 90% occurring once; the ten biggest clones make up about 6%. Material for sequencing was peripheral blood. The receptors were sampled from a woman aged 80 or over with active or convalescent COVID-19.

The chain is built from TRBV29-1 and TRBJ1-1; 8 nucleotides align to TRBD1. Trimming took 7 bases from V and 1 from J; bases not matched to a gene: 8. Germline lookup yields CDR1 SQVTM and CDR2 ANQGSEA. The CDR3 contains 14 residues. The CDR3 loop is CSAKPGTGNTEAFF. For the CDR3, the DNA is TGCAGCGCTAAACCCGGGACAGGGAACACTGAAGCTTTCTTT. Combining the CDR3 with reference TRBV29-1 and TRBJ1-1 gives the whole variable domain SAVISQKPSRDICQRGTSLTIQCQVDSQVTMMFWYRQQPGQSLTLIATANQGSEATYESGFVIDKFPISRPNLTFSTLTVSNMSPEDSSIYLCSAKPGTGNTEAFFGQGTRLTVV.

The chain combines TRBV5-1 with TRBJ1-2; no clear D. Germline V gives CDR1 SGHRS, CDR2 YFSETQ. V was cut by 0 bases and J by 1 base, with 13 bases left in between. The CDR3 runs 16 residues. The CDR3 DNA reads TGCGCCAGCAGCTTGGAACCGGGGATCATTAACTATGGCTACACCTTC. Translation gives CASSLEPGIINYGYTF.

The V call is TRBV23-1, the J call TRBJ2-4; TRBD2 might be the D (5 bases). TRBV23-1 qualifies as an ORF whose function is uncertain. Trimming cost V 8 bases and J 0 bases, with 17 bases left between them. The CDR3 runs to 16 residues. The CDR3 reads CASGKGRTLAKNIQYF. Written as DNA, the CDR3 is TGCGCCAGCGGGAAGGGTAGGACTCTAGCCAAAAACATTCAGTACTTC.

This chain links TRBV3-1 (or the pseudogene TRBV3-2) with TRBJ2-2; 7 bases fit TRBD1. Germline trimming cut 1 base from V and 0 bases from J; bases unmatched to any gene: 8. This CDR3 is built from 18 residues. CDR1 is LGHDT and CDR2 is YNNKEL in the germline V gene (reference sequence). Here the CDR3 DNA reads TGTGCCAGCAGCCAAGCCCGGCAGGGGACAGCGAACACCGGGGAGCTGTTTTTT. Translation gives CASSQARQGTANTGELFF.

The V and J genes are TRBV28 and TRBJ1-2; no clear D. Trimming shortened V by 5 bases and J by 3 bases, and 4 bases separated the two germline ends. In germline, CDR1 is MDHEN, CDR2 SYDVKM. The CDR3 contains 11 residues. The CDR3 protein is CASSPDYGYTF. The CDR3 DNA sequence: TGTGCCAGCAGTCCCGACTATGGCTACACCTTC.

The gene calls are TRBV11-2 and TRBJ2-3; D is possibly TRBD1 (5 bases). Deletions cut 1 base from V and 2 bases from J, with 10 bases between. Germline lookup yields CDR1 SGHAT and CDR2 FQNNGV. This CDR3 region has 15 residues. CDR3 protein: CASSLVWTSTDTQYF. For the CDR3, the DNA is TGTGCCAGCAGCTTAGTGTGGACATCCACAGATACGCAGTATTTT.

The chain is built from TRBV7-7 and TRBJ1-3, with 11 bases fitting TRBD1. The CDR3 sequence is 17 residues long. J lost 2 bases, V lost 3 bases, and 6 bases had no gene match. Germline CDR1 is SSHAT and CDR2 is FNYEAQ (reference sequence). The chain's CDR3 is CASSLGPGQGAGNTIYF. Here the CDR3 DNA reads TGTGCCAGCAGCTTGGGTCCGGGACAGGGGGCTGGAAACACCATATATTTT.

The genes are TRBV19 and TRBJ2-1; 10 bases fit TRBD1. CDR1 is LNHDA and CDR2 is SQIVND in the germline V gene (reference sequence). The junction had 6 bases not matched to a gene; V was cut back by 5 bases and J by 2 bases. The CDR3 runs 16 residues. The CDR3 nucleotides are TGTGCCAGTAGTCTCCGGACAGGGGGTGCCTACAATGAGCAGTTCTTC. It is translated as CASSLRTGGAYNEQFF.

J is TRBJ2-5 and V is TRBV7-8; TRBD2 matches 11 bases. Trimming removed 2 bases from V and 1 base from J; junction bases left unmatched: 3. The germline CDR1 and CDR2 sequences are SGHVS and FQNEAQ. The CDR3 contains 16 residues. Here the CDR3 DNA reads TGTGCCAGCAGCTTACTAGGACTAGCGGGCCAAGAGACCCAGTACTTC. It encodes CASSLLGLAGQETQYF. Based on the CDR3 plus reference TRBV7-8 and TRBJ2-5, the full variable domain is GAGVSQSPRYKVAKRGQDVALRCDPISGHVSLFWYQQALGQGPEFLTYFQNEAQLDKSGLPSDRFFAERPEGSVSTLKIQRTQQEDSAVYLCASSLLGLAGQETQYFGPGTRLLVL.